This TCR beta chain was retrieved from a study of T cell repertoires and HLA-DP antigens. Study-level background: Alloreactive CD4+ T cells targeted HLA-DP on transduced HeLa. One stimulator alloantigen differed from self by one groove amino acid; the other by ten. General study findings and limits: Average cumulative frequency of previously undetected clones was 30% to 40% against one allele and less than 55% against the other.

With regard to this clone: Its antigen is currently unknown.

Pre-culture CD4+ samples were sequenced deeply, targeting some 220,000 T cell genomes. Data came from immunoSEQ multiplex PCR; TCRdb stores just in-frame clones and leaves some out. The data contain over 100,000 clones, around 93% of them singletons. The CDR3 length is 15 residues. Germline CDR1 is LNHDA and CDR2 is SQIVND (reference sequence). J gave up 0 bases and V 3 bases, and 4 bases lay outside the gene matches. Material: CD4+ T cells from PBMCs. The sequence was obtained from a woman younger than 30 in good health and CMV-seronegative. This chain connects TRBV19 to TRBJ2-7; TRBD1 agrees at 8 bases. The CDR3 is CASSIGRGPSYEQYF. The CDR3 DNA reads as TGTGCCAGTAGTATCGGCAGGGGGCCCTCCTACGAGCAGTACTTC.